One TCR beta chain is described in this entry. The target of this receptor is not known. The sample holds no much larger clone one base away, and base qualities are not on file. The donors were included in the validation cohort of some 110 subjects, a group kept apart from the roughly 610-subject first cohort. This specimen belongs to a study of cytomegalovirus exposure and HLA in healthy donors (dated by TCRdb to about 2017). At the level of the whole study: The 650 to 800 repertoires of the first cohort and the 120 or so validation repertoires were produced on the same platform, according to a later analysis. The study aimed to test whether signatures of past pathogen exposure could be identified by cataloging public T cell receptors. In addition to the first cohort of 666 subjects, a separate validation cohort of 120 different subjects was used. To predict cytomegalovirus infection status, the study combined high-throughput TCR immunosequencing, statistical association of individual TCRs with disease status, and machine learning.

The method behind the library was the immunoSEQ multiplex PCR assay. The paper's data handling went like this. To diagnose cytomegalovirus status from the catalog of TCR beta chain sequences, a statistical classification framework was built. TCRdb took this table from immuneACCESS and kept in-frame rearrangements with V and J called. Such tables lack part of the clones; where checked against another copy, unresolved V genes explain under half of the gap, and the rest is unexplained. The D gene and trimming were derived from the DNA, and the V and J assignments and clone size from that table. The sample data list approximately 270,000 clones, and around 90% of these were observed just once. The biggest ten clones account for 0.37% of the sample. Broad study findings and their caveats: The study gave a list of about 150 TCR beta chains associated with cytomegalovirus. While some public TCRs were present in many individuals, most TCR sequences turned up only very rarely across donors. All 120 or so repertoires were used to score co-occurrence in the validation cohort in a later analysis, because that analysis had no HLA typing for the cohort. A later analysis found that TCRs clustered in the first cohort also tended to co-occur in the 110 or so validation repertoires, with approximately 95% of cluster scores above 0. Cytomegalovirus status was reported to be diagnosed by the classifier with high specificity and sensitivity in both the original and validation cohorts. A few of the identified cytomegalovirus-associated TCR beta chains were confirmed in vitro to be specific for cytomegalovirus antigens. The authors suggested that the approach could potentially be generalized to other disease states and immunological phenotypes.

The origin of this receptor is a woman under 30 in good health and CMV-seronegative. Material: PBMCs.

CDR3 loop: CASRSSSGGLTDTQYF. The DNA reads TGTGCCAGCAGGTCCTCTAGCGGGGGGTTAACAGATACGCAGTATTTT. The chain uses TRBV7-2 and TRBJ2-3; the central 11 bases match TRBD2. CDR1 and CDR2, per the germline V gene, are SGHTA and FQGNSA. Taken from cysteine to phenylalanine, the CDR3 has 16 residues. CDR3 DNA only is kept here, 48 bases in frame from base 1. V is pruned by 6 bases and J by 3 bases, leaving 8 bases of the junction without a gene match. With the portions outside the CDR3 filled from the reference TRBV7-2 and TRBJ2-3 genes, the complete variable region becomes GAGVSQSPSNKVTEKGKDVELRCDPISGHTALYWYRQSLGQGLEFLIYFQGNSAPDKSGLPSDRFSAERTGGSVSTLTIQRTQQEDSAVYLCASRSSSGGLTDTQYFGPGTRLTVL.